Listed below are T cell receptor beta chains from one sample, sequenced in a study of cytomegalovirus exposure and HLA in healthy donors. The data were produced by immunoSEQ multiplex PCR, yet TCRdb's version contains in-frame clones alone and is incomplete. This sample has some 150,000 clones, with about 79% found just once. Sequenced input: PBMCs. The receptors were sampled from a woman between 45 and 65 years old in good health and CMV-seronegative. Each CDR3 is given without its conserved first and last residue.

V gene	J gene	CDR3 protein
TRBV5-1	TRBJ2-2	ASSSGQVDRSTGELF
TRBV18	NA	ASSPLDGSYEQY
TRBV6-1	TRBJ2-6	ASSQLSGANVLT
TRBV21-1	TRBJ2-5	ASSNYRGQETQY
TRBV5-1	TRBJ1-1	ASSFRQGDYTEAF
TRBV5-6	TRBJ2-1	ASSLSWGQYNEQF
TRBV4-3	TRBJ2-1	ASSQRTSGHNEQF
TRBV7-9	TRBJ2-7	ASSPPDRGSYEQY
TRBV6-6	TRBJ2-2	ASSYRVGGGGELF
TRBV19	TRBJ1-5	ASREVYNQPQH
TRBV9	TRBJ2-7	ASSVGGGTGYDEQY
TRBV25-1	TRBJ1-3	ASSEYPGTVVDTIY
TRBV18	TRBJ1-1	ASSPHRENTEAF
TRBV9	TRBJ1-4	ASSTVGTGDEKLF
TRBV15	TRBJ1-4	ATSRDGGRGNEKLF
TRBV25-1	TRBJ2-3	ASSGDKANTDTQY
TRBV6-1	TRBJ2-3	ASSDDPRRDTQY